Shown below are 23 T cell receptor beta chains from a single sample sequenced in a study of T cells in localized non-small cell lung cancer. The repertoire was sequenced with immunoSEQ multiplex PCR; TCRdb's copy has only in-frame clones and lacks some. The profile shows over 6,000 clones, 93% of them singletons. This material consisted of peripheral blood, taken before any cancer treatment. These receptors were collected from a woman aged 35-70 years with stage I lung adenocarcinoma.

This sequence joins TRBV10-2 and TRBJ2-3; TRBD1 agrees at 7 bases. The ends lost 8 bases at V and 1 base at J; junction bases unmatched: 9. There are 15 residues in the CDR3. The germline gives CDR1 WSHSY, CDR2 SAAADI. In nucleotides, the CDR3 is TGCGCCAGCGTCCCAGGGACAGCAGGCACAGATACGCAGTATTTT. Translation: CASVPGTAGTDTQYF.

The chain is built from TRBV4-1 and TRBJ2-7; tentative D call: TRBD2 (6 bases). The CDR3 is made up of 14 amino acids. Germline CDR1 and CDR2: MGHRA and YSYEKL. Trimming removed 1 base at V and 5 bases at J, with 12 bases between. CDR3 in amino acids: CASSQVGGLDEQYF. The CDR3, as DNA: TGCGCCAGCAGCCAAGTTGGGGGGTTAGACGAGCAGTACTTC.

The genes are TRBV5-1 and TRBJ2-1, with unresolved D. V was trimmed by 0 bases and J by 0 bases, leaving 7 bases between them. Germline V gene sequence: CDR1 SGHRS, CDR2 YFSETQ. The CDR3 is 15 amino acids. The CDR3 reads CASSLAASSYNEQFF. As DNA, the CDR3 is TGCGCCAGCAGCTTGGCAGCGAGCTCCTACAATGAGCAGTTCTTC.

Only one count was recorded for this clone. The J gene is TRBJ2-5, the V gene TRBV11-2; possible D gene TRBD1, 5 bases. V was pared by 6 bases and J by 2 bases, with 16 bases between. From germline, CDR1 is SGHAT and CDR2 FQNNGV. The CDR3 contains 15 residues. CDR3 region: CASSNRRTIQETQYF. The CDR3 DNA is TGTGCCAGCAGTAACAGGCGGACAATACAAGAGACCCAGTACTTC.

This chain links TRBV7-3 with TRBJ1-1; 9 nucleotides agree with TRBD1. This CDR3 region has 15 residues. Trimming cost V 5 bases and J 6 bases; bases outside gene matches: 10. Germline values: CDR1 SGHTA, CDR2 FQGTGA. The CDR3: CASSTGGQGRPEAFF. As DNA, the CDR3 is TGTGCCAGCAGCACTGGGGGACAGGGACGTCCTGAAGCTTTCTTT.

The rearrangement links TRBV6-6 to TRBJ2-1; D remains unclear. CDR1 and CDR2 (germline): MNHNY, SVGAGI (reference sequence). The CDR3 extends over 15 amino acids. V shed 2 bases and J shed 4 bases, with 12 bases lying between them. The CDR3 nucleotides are TGTGCCAGCAGTTACCCCGATGGCCCGTACAATGAGCAGTTCTTC. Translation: CASSYPDGPYNEQFF.

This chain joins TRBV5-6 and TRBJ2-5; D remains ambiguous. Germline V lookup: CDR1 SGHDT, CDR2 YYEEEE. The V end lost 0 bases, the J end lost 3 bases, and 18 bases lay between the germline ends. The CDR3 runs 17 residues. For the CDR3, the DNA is TGTGCCAGCAGCTTGGCCTGGTCGACTGGGCAGGAAGAGACCCAGTACTTC. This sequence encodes CASSLAWSTGQEETQYF.

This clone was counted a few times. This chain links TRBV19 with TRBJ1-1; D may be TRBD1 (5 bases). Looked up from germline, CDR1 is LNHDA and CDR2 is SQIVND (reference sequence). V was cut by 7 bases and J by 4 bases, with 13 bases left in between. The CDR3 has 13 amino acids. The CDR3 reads CASTEWQGTEAFF. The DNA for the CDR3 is TGTGCCAGTACCGAATGGCAGGGCACTGAAGCTTTCTTT.

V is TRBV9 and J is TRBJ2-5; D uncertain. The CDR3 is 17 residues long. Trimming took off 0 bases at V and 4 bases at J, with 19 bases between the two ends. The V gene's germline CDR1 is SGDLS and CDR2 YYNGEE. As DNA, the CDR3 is TGTGCCAGCAGCGTAGGAAGAAGGGCTAGGGCGGTAGAGACCCAGTACTTC. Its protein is CASSVGRRARAVETQYF.

The CDR3 DNA is TGTGCCAGCTCTCTGCAGGCGAGTGAAACGGAAGCTTTCTTT. Translated, it gives CASSLQASETEAFF. The V call is TRBV18, the J call TRBJ1-1; D is ambiguous. The CDR3 has 14 residues. In germline, CDR1 is KGHSH, CDR2 LQKENI. Trimming pared 6 bases from V and 8 bases from J, leaving 19 bases between.

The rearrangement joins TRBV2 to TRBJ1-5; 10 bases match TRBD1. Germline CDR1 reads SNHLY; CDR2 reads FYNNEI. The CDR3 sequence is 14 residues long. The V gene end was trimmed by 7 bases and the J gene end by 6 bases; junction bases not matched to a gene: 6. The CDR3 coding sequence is TGTGCCAGCAAGGACAGGGGGACGGTTCAGCCCCAGCATTTT. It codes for CASKDRGTVQPQHF.

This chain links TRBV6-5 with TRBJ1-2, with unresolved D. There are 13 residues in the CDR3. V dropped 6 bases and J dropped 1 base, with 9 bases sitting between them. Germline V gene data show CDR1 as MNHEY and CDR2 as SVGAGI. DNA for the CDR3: TGTGCCAGCAGCAAAGTCAATAACTATGGCTACACCTTC. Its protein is CASSKVNNYGYTF.

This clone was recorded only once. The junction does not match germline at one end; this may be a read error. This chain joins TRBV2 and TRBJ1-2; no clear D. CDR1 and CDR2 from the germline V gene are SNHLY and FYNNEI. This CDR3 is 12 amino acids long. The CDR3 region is CASSEFNCGYTF. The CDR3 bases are TGTGCCAGCAGTGAGTTTAACTGTGGCTACACCTTC. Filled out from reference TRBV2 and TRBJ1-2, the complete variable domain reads EPEVTQTPSHQVTQMGQEVILRCVPISNHLYFYWYRQILGQKVEFLVSFYNNEISEKSEIFDDQFSVERPDGSNFTLKIRSTKLEDSAMYFCASSEFNCGYTFGSGTRLTVV.

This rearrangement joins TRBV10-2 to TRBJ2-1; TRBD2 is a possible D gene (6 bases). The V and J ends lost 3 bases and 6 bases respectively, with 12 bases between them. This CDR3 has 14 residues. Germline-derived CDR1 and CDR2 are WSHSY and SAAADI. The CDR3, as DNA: TGCGCCAGCAGTGATCAGGGAGGCCCCAATGAGCAGTTCTTC. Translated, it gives CASSDQGGPNEQFF.

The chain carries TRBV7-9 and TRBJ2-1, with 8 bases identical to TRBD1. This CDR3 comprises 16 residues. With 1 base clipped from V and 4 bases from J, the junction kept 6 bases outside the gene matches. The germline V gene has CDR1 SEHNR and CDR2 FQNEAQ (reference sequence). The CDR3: CASSLGGGTGYNEQFF. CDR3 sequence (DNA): TGTGCCAGCAGCTTAGGAGGTGGGACAGGATACAATGAGCAGTTCTTC.

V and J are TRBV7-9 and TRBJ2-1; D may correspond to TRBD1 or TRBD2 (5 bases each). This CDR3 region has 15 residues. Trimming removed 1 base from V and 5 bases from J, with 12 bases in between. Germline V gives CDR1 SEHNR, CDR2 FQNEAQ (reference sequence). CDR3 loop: CASSLERAGNNEQFF. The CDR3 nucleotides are TGTGCCAGCAGCTTAGAGAGGGCAGGGAACAATGAGCAGTTCTTC.

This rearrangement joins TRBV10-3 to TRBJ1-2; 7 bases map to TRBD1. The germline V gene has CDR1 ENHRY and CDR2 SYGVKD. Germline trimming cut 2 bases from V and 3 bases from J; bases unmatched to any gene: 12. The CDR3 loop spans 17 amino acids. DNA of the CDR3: TGTGCCATCAGTGAGAGGAGACAGGGCATCCCCGACTATGGCTACACCTTC. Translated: CAISERRQGIPDYGYTF.

CDR3 in DNA: TGTGCCAGCAGCTCAGGAAAGACTAGCCTCACAGATACGCAGTATTTT. Protein sequence: CASSSGKTSLTDTQYF. The chain is built from TRBV7-9 and TRBJ2-3, with 7 nucleotides matching TRBD2. Trimming took 4 bases from V and 2 from J; bases not matched to a gene: 9. The CDR3 spans 16 residues. In germline, CDR1 is SEHNR, CDR2 FQNEAQ (reference sequence). Together with reference TRBV7-9 and TRBJ2-3, the CDR3 gives the full variable domain: DTGVSQNPRHKITKRGQNVTFRCDPISEHNRLYWYRQTLGQGPEFLTYFQNEAQLEKSRLLSDRFSAERPKGSFSTLEIQRTEQGDSAMYLCASSSGKTSLTDTQYFGPGTRLTVL.

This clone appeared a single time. This chain's CDR3 is CASSSPNRQGGGGLYF. The CDR3 nucleotides are TGTGCCAGCAGCTCCCCCAACCGACAGGGCGGTGGGGGGCTTTACTTC. This chain joins TRBV7-9 and TRBJ2-5, with D possibly matching TRBD1 (7 bases). The CDR3 covers 16 residues. The V end was cut by 4 bases, the J end by 14 bases, with 29 bases between. Germline V lookup: CDR1 SEHNR, CDR2 FQNEAQ (reference sequence).

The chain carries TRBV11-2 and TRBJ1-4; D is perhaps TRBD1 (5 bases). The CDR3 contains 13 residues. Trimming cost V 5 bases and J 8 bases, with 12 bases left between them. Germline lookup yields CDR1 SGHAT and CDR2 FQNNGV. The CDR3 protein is CASSQGGYEKLFF. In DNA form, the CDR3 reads TGTGCCAGCAGCCAGGGAGGATACGAAAAACTGTTTTTT.

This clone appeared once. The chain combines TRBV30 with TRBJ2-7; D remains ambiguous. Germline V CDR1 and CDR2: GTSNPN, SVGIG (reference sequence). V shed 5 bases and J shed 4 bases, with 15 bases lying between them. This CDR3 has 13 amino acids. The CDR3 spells CAWSLPHLYEQYF. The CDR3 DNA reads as TGTGCCTGGTCCCTCCCTCATCTTTACGAGCAGTACTTC.

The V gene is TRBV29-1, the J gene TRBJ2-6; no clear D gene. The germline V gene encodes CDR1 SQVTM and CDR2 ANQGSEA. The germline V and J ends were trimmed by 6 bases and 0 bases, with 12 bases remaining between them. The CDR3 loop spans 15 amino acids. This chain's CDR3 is CSVPAPGSGANVLTF. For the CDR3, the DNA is TGCAGCGTACCGGCCCCCGGCTCTGGGGCCAACGTCCTGACTTTC. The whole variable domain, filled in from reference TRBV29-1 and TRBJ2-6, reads SAVISQKPSRDICQRGTSLTIQCQVDSQVTMMFWYRQQPGQSLTLIATANQGSEATYESGFVIDKFPISRPNLTFSTLTVSNMSPEDSSIYLCSVPAPGSGANVLTFGAGSRLTVL.

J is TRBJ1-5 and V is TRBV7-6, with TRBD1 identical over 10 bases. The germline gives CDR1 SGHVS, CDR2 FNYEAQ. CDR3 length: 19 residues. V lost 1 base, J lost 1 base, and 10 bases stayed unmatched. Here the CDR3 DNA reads TGTGCCAGCAGCTTAGAGGACAGGGGGACGCAGGGAAGCAATCAGCCCCAGCATTTT. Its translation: CASSLEDRGTQGSNQPQHF.